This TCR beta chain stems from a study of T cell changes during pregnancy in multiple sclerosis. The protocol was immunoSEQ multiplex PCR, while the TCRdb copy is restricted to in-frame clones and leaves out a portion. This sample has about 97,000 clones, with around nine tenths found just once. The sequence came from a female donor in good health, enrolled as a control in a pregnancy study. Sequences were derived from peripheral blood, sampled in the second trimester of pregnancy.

The CDR3 sequence is CASSLKQGVTSTDTQYF. DNA of the CDR3: TGTGCCAGCAGCCTAAAACAGGGGGTGACTAGCACAGATACGCAGTATTTT. The chain has TRBV5-6 and TRBJ2-3, with 8 positions matching TRBD1. V gave up 4 bases and J gave up 0 bases; unmatched junction bases: 10. Germline V gene lookup returns CDR1 SGHDT and CDR2 YYEEEE. This CDR3 region has 17 residues.